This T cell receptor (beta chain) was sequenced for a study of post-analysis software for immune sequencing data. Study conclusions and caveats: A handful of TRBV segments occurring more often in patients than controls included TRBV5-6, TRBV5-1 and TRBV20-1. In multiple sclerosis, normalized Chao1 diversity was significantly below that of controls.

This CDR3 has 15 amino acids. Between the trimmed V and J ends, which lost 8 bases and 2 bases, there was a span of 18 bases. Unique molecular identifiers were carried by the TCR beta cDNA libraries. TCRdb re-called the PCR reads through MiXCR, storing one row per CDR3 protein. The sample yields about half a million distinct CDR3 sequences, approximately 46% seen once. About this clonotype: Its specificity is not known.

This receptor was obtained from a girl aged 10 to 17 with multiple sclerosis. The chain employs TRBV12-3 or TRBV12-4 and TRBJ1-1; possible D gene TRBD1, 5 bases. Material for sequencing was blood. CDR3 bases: TGTGCCAGCCCCCGCGGGGCAATGGGAAACACTGAAGCTTTCTTT. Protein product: CASPRGAMGNTEAFF.